These 26 T cell receptor beta chains originate from one sample sequenced in a study of cytomegalovirus exposure and HLA in healthy donors. PCR was performed using 60 Vbeta and 13 Jbeta primers. Produced via immunoSEQ multiplex PCR; TCRdb's table is partial and in-frame only. The sample shows about 69,000 clones, about 78% of them seen only once. The source material was PBMCs. The receptors were sampled from a man younger than 30 in good health and CMV-seronegative.

This clone was recorded a few times. This chain joins TRBV5-1 and TRBJ1-2; 8 bases line up with TRBD1. V shed 0 bases, J shed 3 bases, and the junction held 4 bases outside the gene matches. CDR1 is SGHRS and CDR2 is YFSETQ in the germline V gene. The CDR3 is made up of 15 amino acids. In nucleotides, the CDR3 is TGCGCCAGCAGCTTGGGGCAGGGGGCCCACTATGGCTACACCTTC. Protein sequence: CASSLGQGAHYGYTF.

This chain connects TRBV11-2 to TRBJ2-2; 9 positions match TRBD1. The J segment lost 4 bases and the V segment lost 3 bases, leaving 6 bases of the junction unmatched. The CDR3 loop spans 16 amino acids. Germline CDR1 SGHAT, CDR2 FQNNGV. This CDR3 is CASSFNQDRGTGELFF. The CDR3 region has the DNA TGTGCCAGCAGCTTTAATCAGGACAGGGGCACCGGGGAGCTGTTTTTT.

The chain recombines TRBV28 with TRBJ1-3; D may be TRBD1 (5 bases). Germline CDR1 is MDHEN and CDR2 is SYDVKM. This CDR3 is 16 amino acids long. Trimming removed 2 bases at V and 0 bases at J, with 11 bases between. The CDR3 is CASSLIQDPSGNTIYF. In DNA, the CDR3 is TGTGCCAGCAGTTTAATACAGGATCCCTCTGGAAACACCATATATTTT.

The chain joins TRBV7-7 to TRBJ2-2; no firm D call. V lost 1 base and J lost 4, with 4 bases in between. The CDR3 is 13 residues long. CDR1 and CDR2 from the germline V gene are SSHAT and FNYEAQ (reference sequence). The chain's CDR3 is CASSLDTTGELFF. The CDR3 DNA is TGTGCCAGCAGCTTAGACACCACCGGGGAGCTGTTTTTT. Supplemented by reference TRBV7-7 and TRBJ2-2, the full variable domain reads GAGVSQSPRYKVTKRGQDVTLRCDPISSHATLYWYQQALGQGPEFLTYFNYEAQPDKSGLPSDRFSAERPEGSISTLTIQRTEQRDSAMYRCASSLDTTGELFFGEGSRLTVL.

This clone was picked up one time. CDR3 nucleotides: TGTGCCAGCAGCTTAGCCTCGAACACCGGGGAGCTGTTTTTT. Protein sequence: CASSLASNTGELFF. This chain uses TRBV11-2 with TRBJ2-2; D is unresolved. CDR3 length: 14 residues. V dropped 1 base and J dropped 0 bases, with 3 bases sitting between them. In germline, CDR1 is SGHAT, CDR2 FQNNGV.

This clone came up a few times. The J gene is TRBJ1-1, the V gene TRBV19; the match to TRBD1 covers 7 bases. V lost 6 bases and J lost 8; bases outside the gene matches: 9. Germline-derived CDR1 and CDR2 are LNHDA and SQIVND (reference sequence). The CDR3 sequence is 13 residues long. The CDR3 DNA reads TGTGCCAGTAGCGCCCGGGACAGTGCGGAAGCTTTCTTT. It yields the protein CASSARDSAEAFF.

The rearrangement joins TRBV19 to TRBJ2-7; D remains unclear. The CDR3 length is 14 residues. Germline V gene sequence: CDR1 LNHDA, CDR2 SQIVND (reference sequence). The V gene lost 2 bases and the J gene lost 1 base, with 9 bases spanning the gap. The DNA of the CDR3 is TGTGCCAGTAGTATAAGCGACTCTTCCTACGAGCAGTACTTC. Translated: CASSISDSSYEQYF.

This clone was recorded only once. The J gene is TRBJ2-7, the V gene TRBV6-1; TRBD1 aligns across 11 bases. The germline V gene has CDR1 MNHNS and CDR2 SASEGT. This CDR3 has 15 amino acids. After removal of 4 bases from V and 0 bases from J, the junction contained 2 bases not matched to a gene. CDR3 nucleotide sequence: TGTGCCAGCAGTGCCGGGACAGGGGGCTCCTACGAGCAGTACTTC. The encoded protein is CASSAGTGGSYEQYF.

V usage is TRBV10-1 and J usage is TRBJ2-7; 8 bases fit TRBD1. Per germline, CDR1 WNHNN and CDR2 SYGVQD (reference sequence). With V trimmed by 1 base and J by 6 bases, 17 bases remained unmatched. The CDR3 runs 18 residues. CDR3 sequence: CASSELGMVRQGPVEQYV. The CDR3 nucleotides read TGCGCCAGCAGTGAGTTGGGTATGGTGCGACAGGGGCCCGTCGAGCAGTACGTC.

CDR3 region: CASSNRVFDGYTF. As DNA, the CDR3 is TGTGCCAGTAGCAACAGGGTGTTCGATGGCTACACCTTC. The chain carries TRBV19 and TRBJ1-2, with D possibly TRBD1 on 6 matching bases. Germline V lookup: CDR1 LNHDA, CDR2 SQIVND (reference sequence). V lost 6 bases, J lost 6 bases, and 14 bases lay in between. The CDR3 is 13 amino acids.

In regard to this clone: Other DNA sequences in the sample encode the same CDR3. The chain joins TRBV19 to TRBJ1-3; D not resolved. CDR1 LNHDA and CDR2 SQIVND come from the germline V gene (reference sequence). Trimming pared 3 bases from V and 0 bases from J, leaving 6 bases between. CDR3 length: 14 amino acids. CDR3 coding DNA: TGTGCCAGTAGTATTGGGAGCTCTGGAAACACCATATATTTT. This codes for CASSIGSSGNTIYF. The full variable domain, rest sourced from reference TRBV19 and TRBJ1-3, is DGGITQSPKYLFRKEGQNVTLSCEQNLNHDAMYWYRQDPGQGLRLIYYSQIVNDFQKGDIAEGYSVSREKKESFPLTVTSAQKNPTAFYLCASSIGSSGNTIYFGEGSWLTVV.

The J gene is TRBJ2-5, the V gene TRBV7-7; 9 positions agree with TRBD1. The CDR3 is made up of 15 amino acids. Germline CDR1 is SSHAT and CDR2 is FNYEAQ (reference sequence). V gave up 4 bases and J gave up 2 bases; unmatched junction bases: 5. This CDR3 is CASSSGTGFQETQYF. CDR3 nucleotides: TGTGCCAGCAGCTCCGGGACAGGGTTTCAAGAGACCCAGTACTTC.

V gene TRBV27 combines with J gene TRBJ2-3; TRBD2 matches 10 bases. Germline assignment: CDR1 MNHEY and CDR2 SMNVEV (reference sequence). With V trimmed by 4 bases and J by 8 bases, 12 bases remained unmatched. This CDR3 has 16 amino acids. As DNA, the CDR3 is TGTGCCAGCAGTTGGGGCGCTAGCGGGGGCCCAGGTACGCAGTATTTT. This gives the protein CASSWGASGGPGTQYF.

The chain carries TRBV7-2 and TRBJ1-3, with a tentative D call TRBD1 (5 bases). Germline V CDR1 and CDR2: SGHTA, FQGNSA. The CDR3 sequence is 14 residues long. The germline V and J ends were trimmed by 7 bases and 2 bases, with 12 bases remaining between them. The CDR3 here is CASNTGGAGNTIYF. CDR3 coding DNA: TGTGCCAGCAACACGGGGGGGGCTGGAAACACCATATATTTT.

As concerns this clone: At one boundary the junction diverges from the germline segment, which might be a read error. In the same sample, other DNA sequences code for this CDR3. The chain links TRBV4-1 to TRBJ1-6; possible D gene TRBD1, 6 bases. CDR1 MGHRA and CDR2 YSYEKL come from the germline V gene. The length of the CDR3 is 17 residues. Here the CDR3 reads CASSPKSRQDRNSPLHF. The CDR3 DNA reads as TGCGCCAGCAGCCCCAAGAGTCGACAGGACAGAAATTCCCCCCTCCACTTT.

The gene calls are TRBV21-1 and TRBJ2-1; TRBD2 is the table's D call, not checked against the DNA. TRBV21-1 is an annotated pseudogene. The CDR3 has 13 amino acids. In DNA, the CDR3 is TGTGCCAGCAACGGGACTAGCGGGAATGAGCAGTTCTTC. The encoded protein is CASNGTSGNEQFF.

J is TRBJ2-2 and V is TRBV7-3; 11 bases agree with TRBD2. From germline, CDR1 is SGHTA and CDR2 FQGTGA. This CDR3 has 16 amino acids. V lost 5 bases and J lost 1; bases outside the gene matches: 3. CDR3 residues: CASSRLAGGNTGELFF. Written as DNA, the CDR3 is TGTGCCAGCAGCCGTCTAGCGGGGGGGAACACCGGGGAGCTGTTTTTT.

This clone appeared once. The rearrangement links TRBV11-3 to TRBJ2-1, with 8 bases identical to TRBD1. Per germline, CDR1 SGHNT and CDR2 YENEEA. V lost 5 bases to trimming and J lost 5 bases; unmatched junction nucleotides: 5. The CDR3 runs 14 residues. CDR3 coding DNA: TGTGCCAGCAGCCGGACAGGGAGAAACAATGAGCAGTTCTTC. Translating it yields CASSRTGRNNEQFF.

The chain combines TRBV9 with TRBJ2-3; TRBD1 agrees at 9 bases. The CDR3 is made up of 15 amino acids. V lost 3 bases to trimming and J lost 1 base; unmatched junction nucleotides: 3. Germline V gene data show CDR1 as SGDLS and CDR2 as YYNGEE. The CDR3 loop reads CASSEGTGRTDTQYF. The CDR3 bases are TGTGCCAGCAGCGAGGGGACAGGGCGCACAGATACGCAGTATTTT. Drawing the rest from reference TRBV9 and TRBJ2-3, the complete variable domain is DSGVTQTPKHLITATGQRVTLRCSPRSGDLSVYWYQQSLDQGLQFLIQYYNGEERAKGNILERFSAQQFPDLHSELNLSSLELGDSALYFCASSEGTGRTDTQYFGPGTRLTVL.

This chain links TRBV9 with TRBJ2-7, with 7 bases fitting TRBD1. The CDR3 is 14 residues long. V dropped 2 bases and J dropped 4; count of bases not matched to a gene: 6. Germline V gene lookup returns CDR1 SGDLS and CDR2 YYNGEE. This CDR3 is CASSVRDRPYEQYF. In nucleotides, the CDR3 is TGTGCCAGCAGCGTCCGGGACAGACCTTACGAGCAGTACTTC.

CDR3 protein: CASSYRFREIEAFF. CDR3 nucleotides: TGTGCCAGCAGCTACCGATTCCGGGAGATTGAAGCTTTCTTT. The chain uses TRBV11-2 and TRBJ1-1; no reliable D call. The ends were cut back, 4 bases at V and 7 bases at J, with 16 bases in the middle. This CDR3 is built from 14 residues. CDR1 SGHAT and CDR2 FQNNGV come from the germline V gene.

This clone came up once. CDR3 coding DNA: TGCGCCAGCGGACAGAGCAATCAGCCCCAGCATTTT. Residues: CASGQSNQPQHF. The chain links TRBV10-1 to TRBJ1-5; tentatively, D is TRBD1 (6 bases). CDR1 and CDR2 from the germline V gene are WNHNN and SYGVQD (reference sequence). Trimming stripped 8 bases from V and 1 base from J, with 6 bases between. There are 12 residues in the CDR3.

The V and J genes are TRBV27 and TRBJ1-1; 8 bases are shared with TRBD1. After removal of 2 bases from V and 1 base from J, the junction contained 6 bases not matched to a gene. CDR1 and CDR2 from the germline V gene are MNHEY and SMNVEV (reference sequence). This CDR3 spans 16 amino acids. The CDR3 sequence is CASSLGVTGGNTEAFF. The CDR3 DNA follows: TGTGCCAGCAGTTTAGGTGTAACAGGGGGGAACACTGAAGCTTTCTTT.

CDR3 coding DNA: TGCGCCAGCAGCTTGAGGTCAGGGAGGAGCACCGGGGAGCTGTTTTTT. Its protein product is CASSLRSGRSTGELFF. This sequence joins TRBV5-1 and TRBJ2-2, with D perhaps matching TRBD2 (6 bases). From germline, CDR1 is SGHRS and CDR2 YFSETQ. V was trimmed by 1 base and J by 4 bases, leaving 14 bases between them. This CDR3 contains 16 residues.

This clone was seen a handful of times. The chain carries TRBV5-6 and TRBJ2-3; tentatively, D is TRBD1 (5 bases). Trimming pared 0 bases from V and 2 bases from J, leaving 13 bases between. CDR3 length equals 16 residues. CDR1 and CDR2 from the germline V gene are SGHDT and YYEEEE. The CDR3 loop is CASSLVGKGVTDTQYF. The CDR3 DNA sequence: TGTGCCAGCAGCTTGGTCGGAAAAGGGGTCACAGATACGCAGTATTTT.

The gene calls are TRBV27 and TRBJ2-3; D gene unclear. The CDR3 runs to 18 residues. With 4 bases removed from V and 1 base from J, the gap between germline ends came to 21 bases. Germline assignment: CDR1 MNHEY and CDR2 SMNVEV (reference sequence). CDR3 amino acids: CASSSSGYGGRGTDTQYF. In DNA, the CDR3 is TGTGCCAGCAGTTCCTCCGGCTATGGTGGGCGAGGCACAGATACGCAGTATTTT.